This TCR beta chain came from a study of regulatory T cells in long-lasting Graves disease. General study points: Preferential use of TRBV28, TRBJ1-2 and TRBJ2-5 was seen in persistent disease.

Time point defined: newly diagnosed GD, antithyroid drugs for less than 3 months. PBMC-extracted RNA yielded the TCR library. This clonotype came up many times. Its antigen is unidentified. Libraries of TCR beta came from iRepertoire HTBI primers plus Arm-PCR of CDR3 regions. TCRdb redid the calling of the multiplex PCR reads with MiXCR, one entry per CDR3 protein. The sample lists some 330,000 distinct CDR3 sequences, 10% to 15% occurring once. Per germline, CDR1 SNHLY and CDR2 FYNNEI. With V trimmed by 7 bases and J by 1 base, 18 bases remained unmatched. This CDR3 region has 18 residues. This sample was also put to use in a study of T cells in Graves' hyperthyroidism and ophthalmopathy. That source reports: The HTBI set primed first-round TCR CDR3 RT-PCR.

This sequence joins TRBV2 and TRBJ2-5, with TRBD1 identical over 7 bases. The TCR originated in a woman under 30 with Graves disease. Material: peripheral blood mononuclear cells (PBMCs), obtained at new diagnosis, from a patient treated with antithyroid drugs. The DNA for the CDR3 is TGTGCCAGCAATCAAGCTGATGGGAGCTGGACAGGCCAAGAGACCCAGTACTTC. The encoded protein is CASNQADGSWTGQETQYF.